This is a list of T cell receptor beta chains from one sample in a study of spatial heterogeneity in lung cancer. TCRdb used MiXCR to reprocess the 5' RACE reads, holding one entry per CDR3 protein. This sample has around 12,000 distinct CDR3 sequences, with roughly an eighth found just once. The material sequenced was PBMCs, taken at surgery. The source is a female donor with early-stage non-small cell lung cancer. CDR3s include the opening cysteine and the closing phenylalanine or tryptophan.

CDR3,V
CASRQTPGLAGGGTDTQYF,TRBV6-6
CAWALSGGELFF,TRBV30
CASSLASEETQYF,TRBV7-3
CASSPRSAGAEQFF,TRBV6-5
CASSQDLALGGYGYTF,TRBV4-1
CASAEGMNTEAFF,TRBV7-2
CAISDDRPHYYEQYF,TRBV10-3
CSASGDRYEQYF,TRBV29-1
CASSYQKGLGYGYTF,TRBV6-5
CASSYQLALETQYF,TRBV6-5